One and the same sample provided the 29 T cell receptor beta chains below, sequenced in a study of shared clonotypes between healthy human individuals. TCRdb's copy holds only in-frame clones and misses some; the assay was immunoSEQ multiplex PCR. The repertoire includes some 2,100,000 clones, roughly 91% of them detected once, and around 1.7% sits in the top ten. CD8 cells regarded as naive lacked CD45RO, were positively chosen for CCR7, and omitted terminally differentiated effector memory CD45RA+ cells. Material: naive CD8+ T cells from PBMCs. The receptors were gathered from a man aged 18 to 30 in good health. Some clones in this sample may be carry-over from other donors' samples.

The chain uses TRBV27 and TRBJ1-5; 8 bases agree with TRBD1. The CDR3 is made up of 15 amino acids. CDR1 and CDR2 from the germline V gene are MNHEY and SMNVEV (reference sequence). J gave up 4 bases and V 4 bases, and 6 bases lay outside the gene matches. The CDR3 loop is CASSYVGTGNQPQHF. The CDR3 DNA reads as TGTGCCAGCAGTTACGTCGGGACAGGTAATCAGCCCCAGCATTTT.

This rearrangement joins TRBV9 to TRBJ2-3; D is possibly TRBD2 (6 bases). V lost 4 bases and J 0 bases, leaving 15 bases between the germline ends. CDR3 length equals 16 residues. Germline values: CDR1 SGDLS, CDR2 YYNGEE. CDR3 in amino acids: CASSPSGGHSTDTQYF. In nucleotides, the CDR3 is TGTGCCAGCAGCCCTTCTGGAGGGCATAGCACAGATACGCAGTATTTT.

The CDR3 DNA sequence: TGTGCCAGTAGTACTCGGGTGCTCGACTATGGCTACACCTTC. Its protein product is CASSTRVLDYGYTF. V is TRBV19 and J is TRBJ1-2; D remains ambiguous. This CDR3 region has 14 residues. Germline-derived CDR1 and CDR2 are LNHDA and SQIVND (reference sequence). V lost 4 bases and J lost 3, with 12 bases in between.

The chain carries TRBV28 and TRBJ1-1, with 7 bases that match TRBD1. The length of the CDR3 is 14 residues. With 6 bases clipped from V and 4 bases from J, the junction kept 8 bases outside the gene matches. The germline V gene encodes CDR1 MDHEN and CDR2 SYDVKM. CDR3 residues: CASRLQGRGTEAFF. The CDR3, as DNA: TGTGCCAGCAGGCTACAGGGGAGGGGCACTGAAGCTTTCTTT.

This chain uses TRBV6-6 with TRBJ1-3, with D possibly TRBD1 on 5 matching bases. The CDR3 sequence is 16 residues long. The V end lost 0 bases, the J end lost 10 bases, and 19 bases lay between the germline ends. Looked up from germline, CDR1 is MNHNY and CDR2 is SVGAGI (reference sequence). The CDR3 DNA reads TGTGCCAGCAGTTACTCGATAGGGGCCCCCTTAGGTACCATATATTTT. It is translated as CASSYSIGAPLGTIYF.

The chain employs TRBV9 and TRBJ2-3; no reliable D call. The CDR3 has 14 amino acids. Looked up from germline, CDR1 is SGDLS and CDR2 is YYNGEE. With 3 bases removed from V and 2 bases from J, the gap between germline ends came to 10 bases. CDR3 region: CASSEWENTDTQYF. CDR3 DNA sequence: TGTGCCAGCAGCGAATGGGAAAACACAGATACGCAGTATTTT.

V and J are TRBV11-2 and TRBJ2-3; possibly TRBD2 for D (6 bases). From germline, CDR1 is SGHAT and CDR2 FQNNGV. Trimming cost V 3 bases and J 2 bases, with 12 bases left between them. The CDR3 extends over 15 amino acids. CDR3 region: CASSFDPGVTDTQYF. The CDR3 nucleotides are TGTGCCAGCAGCTTCGATCCGGGAGTCACAGATACGCAGTATTTT.

The rearrangement joins TRBV9 to TRBJ2-1, with 11 nucleotides matching TRBD2. There are 16 residues in the CDR3. Per the germline V gene, CDR1 is SGDLS and CDR2 is YYNGEE. Unmatched junction bases numbered 8, after V lost 2 bases and J lost 7 bases. This CDR3 is CASSVGSGRAHNEQFF. CDR3 DNA: TGTGCCAGCAGCGTCGGTAGCGGGAGGGCTCATAATGAGCAGTTCTTC.

This clone was picked up one time. V is TRBV6-6 and J is TRBJ2-3; D call uncertain. The germline V gene has CDR1 MNHNY and CDR2 SVGAGI (reference sequence). The CDR3 covers 15 residues. Trimming removed 6 bases from V and 0 bases from J, with 13 bases in between. CDR3 in DNA: TGTGCCAGCAGCCCCAACACGATCAGCACAGATACGCAGTATTTT. Protein sequence: CASSPNTISTDTQYF.

CDR3 coding DNA: TGCGCCAGCAGCCAAGGGATTAGGAAAAACATTCAGTACTTC. Protein product: CASSQGIRKNIQYF. The gene calls are TRBV4-3 and TRBJ2-4; no clear D gene. Trimming took off 1 base at V and 4 bases at J, with 8 bases between the two ends. The CDR3 is 14 residues long. CDR1 and CDR2 from the germline V gene are LGHNA and YSLEER.

The chain combines TRBV6-6 with TRBJ2-7; D is unclear. In germline, CDR1 is MNHNY, CDR2 SVGAGI (reference sequence). The CDR3 extends over 15 amino acids. Trimming shortened V by 1 base and J by 0 bases, and 10 bases separated the two germline ends. Here the CDR3 DNA reads TGTGCCAGCAGTTACTGGGCGGAAATCTCCTACGAGCAGTACTTC. Translating it yields CASSYWAEISYEQYF.

This rearrangement joins TRBV13 to TRBJ1-3; the D gene is possibly TRBD1 (6 bases). V lost 5 bases, J lost 2 bases, and 19 bases lay in between. CDR3 length: 17 residues. CDR1 is PRHDT, CDR2 FYEKMQ, per germline (reference sequence). The DNA for the CDR3 is TGTGCCAGCAGCACTAGAGGCGTGCGGGGGCCTGGAAACACCATATATTTT. Protein sequence: CASSTRGVRGPGNTIYF.

The chain is built from TRBV5-1 and TRBJ2-7, with D possibly TRBD1 on 6 matching bases. Trimming removed 3 bases at V and 3 bases at J, with 10 bases between. Germline CDR1 reads SGHRS; CDR2 reads YFSETQ. CDR3 length: 13 residues. The CDR3 spells CASSSTGDYEQYF. The DNA for the CDR3 is TGCGCCAGCAGCTCGACAGGAGACTACGAGCAGTACTTC.

This rearrangement joins TRBV4-1 to TRBJ1-2; TRBD1 aligns across 8 bases. After removal of 3 bases from V and 4 bases from J, the junction contained 10 bases not matched to a gene. CDR3 length: 16 amino acids. Germline CDR1 is MGHRA and CDR2 is YSYEKL. The CDR3 DNA reads as TGCGCCAGCAGCCAGCTCTGGACAGGGAGAGTCTATGGCTACACCTTC. Protein product: CASSQLWTGRVYGYTF.

The rearrangement links TRBV9 to TRBJ2-7; TRBD1 matches 7 bases. The germline V gene encodes CDR1 SGDLS and CDR2 YYNGEE. The CDR3 has 16 residues. With 1 base clipped from V and 6 bases from J, the junction kept 13 bases outside the gene matches. The CDR3 region is CASSVNEGGAYGEQYF. The CDR3 nucleotides are TGTGCCAGCAGCGTAAACGAAGGGGGCGCGTACGGCGAGCAGTACTTC.

The chain joins TRBV11-2 to TRBJ2-3, with D maybe TRBD2 (7 bases). With 5 bases removed from V and 3 bases from J, the gap between germline ends came to 21 bases. This CDR3 has 17 residues. Germline V CDR1 and CDR2: SGHAT, FQNNGV. CDR3 coding DNA: TGTGCCAGCAGCGACGCCAAGGGGGGGCCGGGGACAGATACGCAGTATTTT. Translation: CASSDAKGGPGTDTQYF.

This CDR3 is CASRDSPFRDGPRNEQFF. CDR3 DNA sequence: TGCGCCAGCAGGGACTCCCCATTTCGGGACGGGCCCCGCAATGAGCAGTTCTTC. The chain combines TRBV5-1 with TRBJ2-1; D tentatively fits TRBD1 or TRBD2 (5 bases each). Germline lookup yields CDR1 SGHRS and CDR2 YFSETQ. This CDR3 region has 18 residues. V shed 5 bases and J shed 6 bases, with 27 bases lying between them.

The V call is TRBV27, the J call TRBJ2-7, with D hard to call. The CDR3 loop spans 15 amino acids. The germline V gene has CDR1 MNHEY and CDR2 SMNVEV (reference sequence). Trimming left V 0 bases short and J 0 bases short, with 9 bases between. The CDR3, as DNA: TGTGCCAGCAGTTTATCAGGGCCAGTCTCCTACGAGCAGTACTTC. The encoded protein is CASSLSGPVSYEQYF.

This chain's CDR3 is CASNSGSYEQYF. CDR3 bases: TGTGCCAGCAACAGCGGATCCTACGAGCAGTACTTC. The V call is TRBV7-9, the J call TRBJ2-7; D may be TRBD2 (5 bases). CDR1 and CDR2 from the germline V gene are SEHNR and FQNEAQ (reference sequence). The CDR3 runs 12 residues. Between the trimmed V and J ends, which lost 7 bases and 1 base, there was a span of 8 bases.

The rearrangement uses TRBV6-6 and TRBJ2-5; D is undetermined. The V and J ends lost 6 bases and 5 bases respectively, with 10 bases between them. CDR3 size: 12 residues. Germline V CDR1 and CDR2: MNHNY, SVGAGI (reference sequence). CDR3 in DNA: TGTGCCAGCAGGTCCGGGTGGGAGACCCAGTACTTC. Its protein is CASRSGWETQYF.

V is TRBV28 and J is TRBJ2-4; the match to TRBD2 covers 12 bases. Per germline, CDR1 MDHEN and CDR2 SYDVKM. The trim removed 5 bases at V and 1 base at J, leaving 12 bases unmatched. The CDR3 runs 19 residues. Here the CDR3 DNA reads TGTGCCAGCAGTCAGAGGGGACTAGCGGGTAGCTTGGCCAAAAACATTCAGTACTTC. Its translation: CASSQRGLAGSLAKNIQYF. Full variable domain (outside the CDR3, taken from reference TRBV28 and TRBJ2-4): DVKVTQSSRYLVKRTGEKVFLECVQDMDHENMFWYRQDPGLGLRLIYFSYDVKMKEKGDIPEGYSVSREKKERFSLILESASTNQTSMYLCASSQRGLAGSLAKNIQYFGAGTRLSVL.

This sequence joins TRBV28 and TRBJ2-7; possibly TRBD1 for D (5 bases). Trimming left V 6 bases short and J 6 bases short, with 15 bases between. Germline V CDR1 and CDR2: MDHEN, SYDVKM. The CDR3 runs to 13 residues. The CDR3 DNA is TGTGCCAGCAGACTTTCCAGGGAATTCGAGCAGTACTTC. As protein: CASRLSREFEQYF.

The rearrangement links TRBV7-8 to TRBJ2-7; the D is unclear. Trimming took off 1 base at V and 4 bases at J, with 8 bases between the two ends. The length of the CDR3 is 13 residues. Germline V lookup: CDR1 SGHVS, CDR2 FQNEAQ. CDR3 loop: CASSLEGVYEQYF. CDR3 coding DNA: TGTGCCAGCAGCTTAGAGGGTGTGTACGAGCAGTACTTC.

This clone is a singleton in its sample. V and J are TRBV7-8 and TRBJ2-7; TRBD1 aligns across 8 bases. With 5 bases clipped from V and 4 bases from J, the junction kept 10 bases outside the gene matches. The V gene's germline CDR1 is SGHVS and CDR2 FQNEAQ. The CDR3 length is 15 residues. The CDR3 loop is CASSNEMTGVYEQYF. The CDR3 DNA sequence: TGTGCCAGCAGCAACGAAATGACAGGGGTTTACGAGCAGTACTTC.

Here the CDR3 reads CASMVPMSNQPQHF. In DNA, the CDR3 is TGTGCCAGCATGGTCCCGATGAGCAATCAGCCCCAGCATTTT. The chain couples TRBV2 to TRBJ1-5; D is unclear. The germline CDR1 and CDR2 sequences are SNHLY and FYNNEI. The CDR3 length is 14 residues. Trimming cost V 7 bases and J 1 base, with 11 bases left between them.

This sequence joins TRBV15 and TRBJ2-5, with D unresolved. The CDR3 has 13 amino acids. The germline CDR1 and CDR2 sequences are LNHNV and YYDKDF (reference sequence). Trimming pared 2 bases from V and 0 bases from J, leaving 4 bases between. CDR3 protein: CATSRKYQETQYF. Here the CDR3 DNA reads TGTGCCACCAGCAGAAAGTACCAAGAGACCCAGTACTTC. Supplemented by reference TRBV15 and TRBJ2-5, the full variable domain reads DAMVIQNPRYQVTQFGKPVTLSCSQTLNHNVMYWYQQKSSQAPKLLFHYYDKDFNNEADTPDNFQSRRPNTSFCFLDIRSPGLGDTAMYLCATSRKYQETQYFGPGTRLLVL.

The chain recombines TRBV7-2 with TRBJ2-3; D possibly corresponds to TRBD2 (6 bases). CDR1 is SGHTA, CDR2 FQGNSA, per germline. This CDR3 region has 15 residues. Trimming took 5 bases from V and 3 from J, leaving 15 bases between them. The chain's CDR3 is CASSAILAGTDTQYF. As DNA, the CDR3 is TGTGCCAGCAGCGCCATACTAGCAGGGACAGATACGCAGTATTTT.

The rearrangement links TRBV9 to TRBJ2-5; no clear D. CDR3 length equals 13 residues. Trimming left V 0 bases short and J 4 bases short, with 7 bases between. Germline CDR1 and CDR2: SGDLS and YYNGEE. The CDR3 nucleotides are TGTGCCAGCAGCGTAGTCCATGCAGAGACCCAGTACTTC. Its translation is CASSVVHAETQYF.

The chain uses TRBV27 and TRBJ2-7, with a possible D match to TRBD2 (6 bases). Germline V lookup: CDR1 MNHEY, CDR2 SMNVEV (reference sequence). With 5 bases removed from V and 2 bases from J, the gap between germline ends came to 16 bases. This CDR3 has 15 residues. DNA of the CDR3: TGTGCCAGCAGTACAGTCCCGACGGGAGCCTACGAGCAGTACTTC. Its translation is CASSTVPTGAYEQYF.